The T cell receptor gamma chain described here comes from a study of gammadelta T cells in human blood. A remark on this clone: Antigen unknown.

Study outcomes and limitations: Polyclonal expansion of innate γδ T cells after birth appeared microbially driven.

The length of the CDR3 is 10 residues. TCRdb called clones from the RT-PCR reads again using CATT. The data show 500 to 600 gamma-chain clones, around 3.5% seen once. The J gene is given as TRGJP2, and the V gene is not called. The sequenced material came from non-Vgamma9Vdelta2 gamma-delta T cells from adult blood. The clonotype was recovered from a human donor. CDR3 coding DNA: TGTGCTAGTAGTGATTGGATCAAGACGTTT. This encodes CASSDWIKTF.